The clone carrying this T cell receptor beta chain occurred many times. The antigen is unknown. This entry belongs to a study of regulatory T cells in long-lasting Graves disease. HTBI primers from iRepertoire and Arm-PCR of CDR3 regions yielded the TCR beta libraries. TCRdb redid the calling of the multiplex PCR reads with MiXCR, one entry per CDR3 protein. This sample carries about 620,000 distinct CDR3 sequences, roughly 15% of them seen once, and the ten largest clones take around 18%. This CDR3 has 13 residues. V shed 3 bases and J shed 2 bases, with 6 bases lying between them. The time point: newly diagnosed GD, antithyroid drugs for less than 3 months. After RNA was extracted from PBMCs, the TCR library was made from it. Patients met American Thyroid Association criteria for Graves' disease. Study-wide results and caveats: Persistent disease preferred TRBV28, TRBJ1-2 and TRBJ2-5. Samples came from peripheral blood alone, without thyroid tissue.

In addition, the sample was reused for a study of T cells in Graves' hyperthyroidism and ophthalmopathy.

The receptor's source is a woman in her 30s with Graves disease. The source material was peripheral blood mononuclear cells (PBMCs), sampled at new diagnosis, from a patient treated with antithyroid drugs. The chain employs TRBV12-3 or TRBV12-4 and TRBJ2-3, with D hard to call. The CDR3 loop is CASSLVHTDTQYF. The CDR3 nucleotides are TGTGCCAGCAGTTTGGTCCACACAGATACGCAGTATTTT.